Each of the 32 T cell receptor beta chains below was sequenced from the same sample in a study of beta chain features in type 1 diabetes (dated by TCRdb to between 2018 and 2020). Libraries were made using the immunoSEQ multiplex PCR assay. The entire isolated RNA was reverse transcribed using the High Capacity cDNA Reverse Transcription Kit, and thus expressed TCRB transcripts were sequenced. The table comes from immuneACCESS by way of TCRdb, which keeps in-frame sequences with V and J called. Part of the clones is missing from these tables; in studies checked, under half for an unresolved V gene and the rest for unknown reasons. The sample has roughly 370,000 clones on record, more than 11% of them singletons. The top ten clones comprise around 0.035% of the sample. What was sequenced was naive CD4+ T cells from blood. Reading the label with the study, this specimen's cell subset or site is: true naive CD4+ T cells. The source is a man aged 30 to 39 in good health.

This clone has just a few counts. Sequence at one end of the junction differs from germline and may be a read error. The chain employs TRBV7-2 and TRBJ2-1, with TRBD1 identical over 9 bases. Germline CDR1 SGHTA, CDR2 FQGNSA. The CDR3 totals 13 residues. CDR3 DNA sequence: TGTGCCAGCAGCCCAGGGGGACAGGGCGGGAGAGTCTTC. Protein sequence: CASSPGGQGGRVF.

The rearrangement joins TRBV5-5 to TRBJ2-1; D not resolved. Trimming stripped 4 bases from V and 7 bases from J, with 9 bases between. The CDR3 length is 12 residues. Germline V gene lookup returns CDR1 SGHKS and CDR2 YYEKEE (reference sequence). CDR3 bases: TGTGCCAGCAGCCTGGAAGGGAATGAGCAGTTCTTC. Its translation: CASSLEGNEQFF.

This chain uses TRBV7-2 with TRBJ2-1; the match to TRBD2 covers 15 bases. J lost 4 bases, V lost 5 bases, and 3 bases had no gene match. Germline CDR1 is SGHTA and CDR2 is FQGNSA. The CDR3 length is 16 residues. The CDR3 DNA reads TGTGCCAGCAGCCGGGGACTAGCGGGAGGTTACAATGAGCAGTTCTTC. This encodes CASSRGLAGGYNEQFF. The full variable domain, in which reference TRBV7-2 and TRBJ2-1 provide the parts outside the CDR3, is GAGVSQSPSNKVTEKGKDVELRCDPISGHTALYWYRQSLGQGLEFLIYFQGNSAPDKSGLPSDRFSAERTGGSVSTLTIQRTQQEDSAVYLCASSRGLAGGYNEQFFGPGTRLTVL.

The chain's CDR3 is CASSFDRPLRASQYF. In DNA, the CDR3 is TGTGCCAGCAGCTTCGACAGGCCGTTGCGGGCTTCGCAGTATTTT. The rearrangement joins TRBV7-9 to TRBJ2-3, with D possibly matching TRBD1 (6 bases). The V end lost 3 bases, the J end lost 10 bases, and 20 bases lay between the germline ends. The germline CDR1 and CDR2 sequences are SEHNR and FQNEAQ (reference sequence). The CDR3 spans 15 residues.

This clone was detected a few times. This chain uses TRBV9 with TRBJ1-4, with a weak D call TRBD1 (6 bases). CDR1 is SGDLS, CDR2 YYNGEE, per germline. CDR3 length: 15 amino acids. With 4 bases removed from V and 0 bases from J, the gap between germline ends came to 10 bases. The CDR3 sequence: CASSQGPATNEKLFF. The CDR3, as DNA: TGTGCCAGCAGCCAGGGGCCGGCAACTAATGAAAAACTGTTTTTT.

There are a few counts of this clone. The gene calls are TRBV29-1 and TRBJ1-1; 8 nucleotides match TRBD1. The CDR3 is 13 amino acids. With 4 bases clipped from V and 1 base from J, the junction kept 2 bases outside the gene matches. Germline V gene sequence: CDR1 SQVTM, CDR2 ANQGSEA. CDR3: CSVGDRRNTEAFF. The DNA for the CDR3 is TGCAGCGTTGGGGACAGGAGGAACACTGAAGCTTTCTTT.

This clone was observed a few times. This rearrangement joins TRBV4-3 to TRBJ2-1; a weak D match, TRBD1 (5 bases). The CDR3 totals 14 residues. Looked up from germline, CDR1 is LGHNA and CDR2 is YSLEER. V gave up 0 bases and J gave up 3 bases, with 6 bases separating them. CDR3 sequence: CASSQEGLYNEQFF. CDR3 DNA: TGCGCCAGCAGCCAAGAGGGGCTCTACAATGAGCAGTTCTTC.

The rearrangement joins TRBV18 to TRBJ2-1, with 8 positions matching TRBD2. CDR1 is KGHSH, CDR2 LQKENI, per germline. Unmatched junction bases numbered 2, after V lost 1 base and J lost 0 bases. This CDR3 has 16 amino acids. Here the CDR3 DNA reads TGTGCCAGCTCACCACGCAGCGGGAGCTCCTACAATGAGCAGTTCTTC. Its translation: CASSPRSGSSYNEQFF.

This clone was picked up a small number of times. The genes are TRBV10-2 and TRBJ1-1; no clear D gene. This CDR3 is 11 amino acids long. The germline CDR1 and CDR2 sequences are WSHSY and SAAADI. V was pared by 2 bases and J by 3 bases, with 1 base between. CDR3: CASSEDTEAFF. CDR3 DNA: TGCGCCAGCAGTGAGGACACTGAAGCTTTCTTT.

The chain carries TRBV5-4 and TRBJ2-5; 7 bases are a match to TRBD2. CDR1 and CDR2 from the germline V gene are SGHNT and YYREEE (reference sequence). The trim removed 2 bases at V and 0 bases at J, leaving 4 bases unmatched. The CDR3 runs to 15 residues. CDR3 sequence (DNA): TGTGCCAGCAGCTTCAGCGCGGGGGACCAAGAGACCCAGTACTTC. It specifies CASSFSAGDQETQYF.

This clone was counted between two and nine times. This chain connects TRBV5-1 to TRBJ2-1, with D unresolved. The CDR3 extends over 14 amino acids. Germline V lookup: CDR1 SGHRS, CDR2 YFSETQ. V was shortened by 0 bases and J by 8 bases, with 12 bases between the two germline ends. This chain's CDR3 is CASSLAPGEHEQFF. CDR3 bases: TGCGCCAGCAGCTTGGCCCCCGGCGAACATGAGCAGTTCTTC.

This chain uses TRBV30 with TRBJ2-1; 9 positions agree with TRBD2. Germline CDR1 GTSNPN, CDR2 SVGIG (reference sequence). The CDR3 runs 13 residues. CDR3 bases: TGTGCGACGGCTAGCGGGACCTACAATGAGCAGTTCTTC. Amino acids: CATASGTYNEQFF.

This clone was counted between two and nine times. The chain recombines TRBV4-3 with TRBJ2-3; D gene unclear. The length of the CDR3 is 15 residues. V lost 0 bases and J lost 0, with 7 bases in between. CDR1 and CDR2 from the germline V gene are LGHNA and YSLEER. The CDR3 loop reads CASSQDRPSTDTQYF. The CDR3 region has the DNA TGCGCCAGCAGCCAAGACCGGCCTAGCACAGATACGCAGTATTTT.

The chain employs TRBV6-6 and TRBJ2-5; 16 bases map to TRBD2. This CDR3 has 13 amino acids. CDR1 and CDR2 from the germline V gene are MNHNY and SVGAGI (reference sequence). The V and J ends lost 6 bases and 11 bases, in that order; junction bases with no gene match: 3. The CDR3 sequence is CASRGLAGGPQYF. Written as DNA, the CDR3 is TGTGCCAGCAGGGGACTAGCGGGAGGGCCACAGTACTTC.

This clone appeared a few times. The chain's CDR3 is CASSPGTSGAPGDEQFF. In DNA, the CDR3 is TGTGCCAGCAGTCCCGGGACTAGCGGCGCCCCTGGGGATGAGCAGTTCTTC. This chain uses TRBV2 with TRBJ2-1; 11 bases match TRBD2. The CDR3 length is 17 residues. In germline, CDR1 is SNHLY, CDR2 FYNNEI. Trimming at V came to 5 bases and at J to 8 bases, leaving 14 bases not matched to a gene.

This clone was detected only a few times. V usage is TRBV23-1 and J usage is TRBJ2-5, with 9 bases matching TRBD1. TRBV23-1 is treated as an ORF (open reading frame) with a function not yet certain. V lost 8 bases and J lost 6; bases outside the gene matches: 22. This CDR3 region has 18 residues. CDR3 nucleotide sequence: TGCGCCAGCCCTCGCTGTGACAGGGGGAATGGAAGTTGGAAGACCCAGTACTTC. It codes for CASPRCDRGNGSWKTQYF.

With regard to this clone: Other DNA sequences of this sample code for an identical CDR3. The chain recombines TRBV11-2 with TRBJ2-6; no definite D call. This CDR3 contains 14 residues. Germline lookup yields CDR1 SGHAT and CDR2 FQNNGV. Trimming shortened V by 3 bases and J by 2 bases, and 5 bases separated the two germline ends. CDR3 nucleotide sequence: TGTGCCAGCAGCTTGGGCCCTGGGGCCAACGTCCTGACTTTC. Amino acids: CASSLGPGANVLTF.

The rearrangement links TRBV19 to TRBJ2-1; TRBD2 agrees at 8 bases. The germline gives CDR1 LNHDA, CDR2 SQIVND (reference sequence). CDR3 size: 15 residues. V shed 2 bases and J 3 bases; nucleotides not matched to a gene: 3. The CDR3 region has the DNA TGTGCCAGTAGTATAAGCGGGAGAAACTACAATGAGCAGTTCTTC. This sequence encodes CASSISGRNYNEQFF.

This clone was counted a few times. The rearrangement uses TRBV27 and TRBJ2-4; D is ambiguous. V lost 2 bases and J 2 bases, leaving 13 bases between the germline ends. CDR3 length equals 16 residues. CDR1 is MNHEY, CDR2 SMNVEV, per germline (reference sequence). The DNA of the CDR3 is TGTGCCAGCAGTTTACATACTCGGGTACCCAAAAACATTCAGTACTTC. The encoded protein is CASSLHTRVPKNIQYF.

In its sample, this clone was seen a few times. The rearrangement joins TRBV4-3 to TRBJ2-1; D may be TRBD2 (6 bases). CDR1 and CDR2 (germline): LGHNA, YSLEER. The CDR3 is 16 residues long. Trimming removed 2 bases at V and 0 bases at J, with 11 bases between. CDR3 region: CASSQHGRDSYNEQFF. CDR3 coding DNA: TGCGCCAGCAGCCAACATGGGCGGGACTCCTACAATGAGCAGTTCTTC.

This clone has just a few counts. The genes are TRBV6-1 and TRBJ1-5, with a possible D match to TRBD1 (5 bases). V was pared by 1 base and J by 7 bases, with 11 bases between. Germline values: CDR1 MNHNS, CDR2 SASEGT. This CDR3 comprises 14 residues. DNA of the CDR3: TGTGCCAGCAGTGAAGAGGCAGGGCTACAGCCCCAGCATTTT. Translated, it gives CASSEEAGLQPQHF.

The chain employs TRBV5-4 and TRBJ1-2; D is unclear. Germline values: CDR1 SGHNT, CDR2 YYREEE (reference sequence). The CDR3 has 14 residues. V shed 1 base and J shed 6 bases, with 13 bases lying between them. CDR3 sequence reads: CASSLILGSNGYTF. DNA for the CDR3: TGTGCCAGCAGCTTGATTTTGGGCAGTAATGGCTACACCTTC.

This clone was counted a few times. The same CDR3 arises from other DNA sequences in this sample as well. The DNA for the CDR3 is TGTGCCAGCAGTTTGGGACAGGGATCTTACAATGAGCAGTTCTTC. Protein sequence: CASSLGQGSYNEQFF. V usage is TRBV7-2 and J usage is TRBJ2-1; 9 nucleotides line up with TRBD1. V lost 6 bases, J lost 4 bases, and 7 bases stayed unmatched. CDR1 SGHTA and CDR2 FQGNSA come from the germline V gene. The CDR3 extends over 15 amino acids.

The CDR3 reads CASSKTSGGTDTQYF. Written as DNA, the CDR3 is TGCGCCAGCAGCAAGACTAGCGGGGGCACAGATACGCAGTATTTT. The rearrangement uses TRBV5-1 and TRBJ2-3; 11 nucleotides align to TRBD2. The CDR3 spans 15 residues. V lost 4 bases, J lost 1 base, and 2 bases stayed unmatched. CDR1 and CDR2 (germline): SGHRS, YFSETQ.

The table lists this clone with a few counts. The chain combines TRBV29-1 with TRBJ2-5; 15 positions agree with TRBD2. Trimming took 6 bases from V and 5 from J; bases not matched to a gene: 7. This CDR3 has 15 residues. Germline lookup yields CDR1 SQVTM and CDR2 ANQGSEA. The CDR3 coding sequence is TGCAGCGTGGGCCTAGGACTAGCGGGAGGGGAGACCCAGTACTTC. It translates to CSVGLGLAGGETQYF.

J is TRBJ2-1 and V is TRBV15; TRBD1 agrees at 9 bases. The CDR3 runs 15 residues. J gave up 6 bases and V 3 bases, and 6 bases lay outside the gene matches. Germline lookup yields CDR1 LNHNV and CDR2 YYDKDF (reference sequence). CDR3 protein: CATSRDRGVINEQFF. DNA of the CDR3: TGTGCCACCAGCAGGGACAGGGGTGTAATCAATGAGCAGTTCTTC.

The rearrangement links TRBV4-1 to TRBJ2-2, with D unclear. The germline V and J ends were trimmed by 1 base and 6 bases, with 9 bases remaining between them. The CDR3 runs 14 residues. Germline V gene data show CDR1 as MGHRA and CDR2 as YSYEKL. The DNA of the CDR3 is TGCGCCAGCAGCCAAGTAACTTCTCCCGGGGAGCTGTTTTTT. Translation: CASSQVTSPGELFF.

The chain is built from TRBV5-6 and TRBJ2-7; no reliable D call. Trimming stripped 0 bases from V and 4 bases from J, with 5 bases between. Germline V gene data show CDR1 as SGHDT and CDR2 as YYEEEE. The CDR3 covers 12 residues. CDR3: CASSLAEYEQYV. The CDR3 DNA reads TGTGCCAGCAGCTTGGCCGAATACGAGCAGTACGTC.

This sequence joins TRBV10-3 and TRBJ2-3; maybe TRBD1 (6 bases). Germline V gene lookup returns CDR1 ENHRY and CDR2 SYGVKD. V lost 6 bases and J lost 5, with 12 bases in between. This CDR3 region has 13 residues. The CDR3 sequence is CAIRTGRGDTQYF. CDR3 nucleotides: TGTGCCATCAGGACAGGAAGGGGAGATACGCAGTATTTT.

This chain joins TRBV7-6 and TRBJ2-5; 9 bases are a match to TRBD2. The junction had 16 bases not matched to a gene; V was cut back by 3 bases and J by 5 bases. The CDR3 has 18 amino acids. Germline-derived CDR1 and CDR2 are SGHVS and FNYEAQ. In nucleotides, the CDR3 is TGTGCCAGCAGCTTCTCCGGACTAGCGAGGGGGAATTGGGAGACCCAGTACTTC. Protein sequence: CASSFSGLARGNWETQYF.

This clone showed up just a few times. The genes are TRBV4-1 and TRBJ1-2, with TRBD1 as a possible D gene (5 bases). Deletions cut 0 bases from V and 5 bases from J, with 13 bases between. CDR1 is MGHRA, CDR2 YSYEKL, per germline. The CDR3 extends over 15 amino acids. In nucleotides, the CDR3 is TGCGCCAGCAGCCAAGATGGAAACAGGTTTTATGGCTACACCTTC. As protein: CASSQDGNRFYGYTF.

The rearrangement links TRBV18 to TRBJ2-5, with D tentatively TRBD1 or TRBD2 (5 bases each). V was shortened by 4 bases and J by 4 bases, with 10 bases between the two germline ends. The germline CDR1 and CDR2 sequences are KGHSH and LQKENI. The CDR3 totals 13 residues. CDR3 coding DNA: TGTGCCAGCTCACGGGGGACGTCAGAGACCCAGTACTTC. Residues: CASSRGTSETQYF.